This TCR beta chain emerged from a study of T cell repertoires in cytomegalovirus infection. This CDR3 region has 12 residues. V lost 5 bases, J lost 8 bases, and 10 bases lay in between. Germline V gene lookup returns CDR1 SEHNR and CDR2 FQNEAQ (reference sequence). Only a few counts were recorded for this clonotype. Its antigen is not identified. The study, taken as a whole, reports: HLA-C-restricted, CMV-specific TCR beta clonotypes were dominant ex vivo.

MiXCR was run by TCRdb on the reads, yielding one entry per CDR3 protein. The repertoire consists of about 830,000 distinct CDR3 sequences, with approximately 32% occurring once and the leading ten covering around 11%. The starting material was cultured CD8+ T cells from PBMCs, obtained from culture after CMV antigen stimulation. The source is a human donor in good health (CMV status not recorded). Some clones in this sample may be carry-over from other donors' samples. J is TRBJ2-1 and V is TRBV7-9; tentatively, D is TRBD1 (6 bases). This CDR3 reads CASSHRVYEQFF. The CDR3 nucleotides are TGTGCCAGCAGCCACAGGGTCTATGAGCAGTTCTTC.